The 5 T cell receptor beta chains listed next were all sequenced from one sample in a study of T-cell reconstitution after alpha-beta-depleted transplantation in children. Preparing the TCRbeta library involved the use of unique molecular identifiers. TCRdb ran MiXCR on the PCR reads and lists one entry per CDR3 protein. This sample has 600,000 to 800,000 distinct CDR3 sequences, with 13% found just once. The sequences come from PBMCs, collected before TCRalphabeta/CD19-depleted stem cell transplant. These receptors all come from a girl aged 2-10 years with congenital amegakaryocytic thrombocytopenia, due to receive a stem cell transplant.

The chain uses TRBV7-7 and TRBJ2-1; D may be TRBD2 (6 bases). Trimming left V 2 bases short and J 4 bases short, with 15 bases between. Germline lookup yields CDR1 SSHAT and CDR2 FNYEAQ (reference sequence). The CDR3 has 16 amino acids. CDR3 DNA: TGTGCCAGCAGCTTAACTTTGGACTACCCTTACAATGAGCAGTTCTTC. Translation gives CASSLTLDYPYNEQFF.

This clonotype was counted between two and nine times. V usage is TRBV20-1 and J usage is TRBJ2-3; D is unclear. Trimming took 3 bases from V and 6 from J, leaving 13 bases between them. The CDR3 is 13 amino acids. The germline CDR1 and CDR2 sequences are DFQATT and SNEGSKA (reference sequence). CDR3 loop: CSARTDVEDTQYF. In nucleotides, the CDR3 is TGCAGTGCTAGGACGGACGTTGAGGATACGCAGTATTTT.

This clonotype appeared many times. The chain recombines TRBV5-5 with TRBJ1-1; D is undetermined. The V and J ends lost 0 bases and 1 base respectively, with 16 bases between them. Germline lookup yields CDR1 SGHKS and CDR2 YYEKEE (reference sequence). The CDR3 loop spans 17 amino acids. CDR3 in amino acids: CASSLASVSGWNTEAFF. The CDR3, as DNA: TGTGCCAGCAGCTTGGCGTCAGTCTCGGGGTGGAACACTGAAGCTTTCTTT.

The chain combines TRBV29-1 with TRBJ1-1; D is ambiguous. Trimming cost V 3 bases and J 0 bases, with 5 bases left between them. Per germline, CDR1 SQVTM and CDR2 ANQGSEA. The CDR3 runs to 12 residues. CDR3 coding DNA: TGCAGCGTTGATGGGATGAACACTGAAGCTTTCTTT. Translated: CSVDGMNTEAFF.

This clonotype turned up a few times. This chain joins TRBV29-1 and TRBJ2-2; maybe TRBD2 (6 bases). V shed 7 bases and J shed 1 base, with 10 bases lying between them. CDR3 length: 13 residues. CDR1 is SQVTM and CDR2 is ANQGSEA in the germline V gene. The chain's CDR3 is CSGGLLNTGELFF. In DNA form, the CDR3 reads TGCAGCGGTGGACTACTGAACACCGGGGAGCTGTTTTTT.